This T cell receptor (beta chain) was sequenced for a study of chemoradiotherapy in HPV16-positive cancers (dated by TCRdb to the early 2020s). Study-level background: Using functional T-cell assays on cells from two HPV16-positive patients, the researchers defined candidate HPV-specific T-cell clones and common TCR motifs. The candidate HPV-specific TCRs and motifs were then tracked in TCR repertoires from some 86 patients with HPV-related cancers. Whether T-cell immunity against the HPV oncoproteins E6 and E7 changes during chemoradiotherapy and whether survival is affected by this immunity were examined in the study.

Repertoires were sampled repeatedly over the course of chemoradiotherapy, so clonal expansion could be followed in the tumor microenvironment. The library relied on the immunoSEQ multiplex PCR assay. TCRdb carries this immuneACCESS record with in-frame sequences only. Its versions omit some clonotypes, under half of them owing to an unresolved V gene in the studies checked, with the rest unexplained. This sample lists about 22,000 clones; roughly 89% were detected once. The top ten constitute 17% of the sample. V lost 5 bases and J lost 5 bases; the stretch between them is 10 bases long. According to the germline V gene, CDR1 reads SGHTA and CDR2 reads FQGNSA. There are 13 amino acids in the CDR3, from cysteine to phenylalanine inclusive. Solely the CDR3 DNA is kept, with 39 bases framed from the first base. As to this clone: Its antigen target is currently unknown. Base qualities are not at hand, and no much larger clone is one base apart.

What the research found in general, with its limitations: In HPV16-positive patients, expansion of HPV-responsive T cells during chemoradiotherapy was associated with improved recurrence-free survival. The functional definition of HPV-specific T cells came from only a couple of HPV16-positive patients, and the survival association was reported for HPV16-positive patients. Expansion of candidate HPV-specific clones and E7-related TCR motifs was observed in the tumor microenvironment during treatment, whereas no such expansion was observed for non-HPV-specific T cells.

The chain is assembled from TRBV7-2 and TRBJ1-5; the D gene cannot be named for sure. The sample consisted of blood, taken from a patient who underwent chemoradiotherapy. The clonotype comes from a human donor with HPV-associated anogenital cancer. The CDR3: CASSTRADQPQHF. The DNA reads TGTGCCAGCAGCACGCGGGCCGATCAGCCCCAGCATTTT. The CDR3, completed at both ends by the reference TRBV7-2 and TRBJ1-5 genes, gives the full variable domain GAGVSQSPSNKVTEKGKDVELRCDPISGHTALYWYRQSLGQGLEFLIYFQGNSAPDKSGLPSDRFSAERTGGSVSTLTIQRTQQEDSAVYLCASSTRADQPQHFGDGTRLSIL.